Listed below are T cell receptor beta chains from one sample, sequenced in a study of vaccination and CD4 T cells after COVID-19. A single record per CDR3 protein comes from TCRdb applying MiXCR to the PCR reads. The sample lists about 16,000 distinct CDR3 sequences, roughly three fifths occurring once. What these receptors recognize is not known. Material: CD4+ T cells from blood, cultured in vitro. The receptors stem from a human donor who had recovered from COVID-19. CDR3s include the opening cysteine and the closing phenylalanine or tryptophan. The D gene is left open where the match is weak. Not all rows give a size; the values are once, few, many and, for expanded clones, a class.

CDR3: CASSLLGKGAEAFF; DNA: TGTGCCAGCAGTTTATTGGGGAAAGGAGCTGAAGCTTTCTTT; D: NA; V: TRBV12-3/TRBV12-4; size: NA; J: TRBJ1-1
CDR3: CATSDSWTAYGYTF; DNA: TGTGCCACCAGTGATTCCTGGACGGCCTATGGCTACACCTTC; D: NA; V: TRBV24-1; size: few; J: TRBJ1-2
CDR3: CSAQTGLGGNTIYF; DNA: TGCAGTGCCCAGACAGGGCTGGGGGGAAACACCATATATTTT; D: TRBD1; V: TRBV20-1; size: NA; J: TRBJ1-3
CDR3: CASKVQGDLNTGELFF; DNA: TGTGCCAGCAAGGTACAGGGGGATCTGAACACCGGGGAGCTGTTTTTT; D: TRBD1; V: TRBV27; size: NA; J: TRBJ2-2
CDR3: CATSEYYSNQPQHF; DNA: TGTGCCACCAGTGAGTACTATAGCAATCAGCCCCAGCATTTT; D: NA; V: TRBV24-1; size: few; J: TRBJ1-5
CDR3: CASSQLVPVNEQFF; DNA: TGTGCCAGCAGCCAACTGGTCCCGGTCAATGAGCAGTTCTTC; D: NA; V: TRBV7-2; size: NA; J: TRBJ2-1
CDR3: CSAGDFGTSGSYNEQFF; DNA: TGCAGTGCTGGAGACTTCGGGACTAGCGGGTCGTACAATGAGCAGTTCTTC; D: TRBD2; V: TRBV20-1; size: NA; J: TRBJ2-1
CDR3: CAISEAGSSWEQYF; DNA: TGTGCCATCAGTGAGGCGGGGTCGTCGTGGGAGCAGTACTTC; D: NA; V: TRBV10-3; size: NA; J: TRBJ2-7
CDR3: CATSPDRSTDTQYF; DNA: TGTGCCACCAGCCCGGACAGGAGCACAGATACGCAGTATTTT; D: TRBD1; V: TRBV15; size: once; J: TRBJ2-3
CDR3: CASSRRNQPQHF; DNA: TGCGCCAGCAGCCGACGGAATCAGCCCCAGCATTTT; D: NA; V: TRBV4-3; size: NA; J: TRBJ1-5
CDR3: CATSRVGELFF; DNA: TGTGCCACCAGCAGAGTCGGGGAGCTGTTTTTT; D: NA; V: TRBV15; size: few; J: TRBJ2-2
CDR3: CASSAHRRGTYEQYF; DNA: TGTGCCAGCAGTGCCCACCGCCGGGGAACCTACGAGCAGTACTTC; D: NA; V: TRBV25-1; size: NA; J: TRBJ2-7
CDR3: CSAREREGVYFF; DNA: TGCAGTGCTAGAGAGCGGGAGGGTGTATACTTTTTT; D: TRBD2; V: TRBV20-1; size: NA; J: TRBJ2-3
CDR3: CATSRDLGMGYGYTF; DNA: TGTGCCACCAGCAGAGATCTTGGCATGGGCTATGGCTACACCTTC; D: NA; V: TRBV15; size: NA; J: TRBJ1-2
CDR3: CASHENSNQPQHF; DNA: TGTGCCAGTCACGAGAATAGCAATCAGCCCCAGCATTTT; D: NA; V: TRBV19; size: NA; J: TRBJ1-5
CDR3: CASSDISNQPQHF; DNA: TGTGCCAGCAGTGATATTAGCAATCAGCCCCAGCATTTT; D: NA; V: TRBV6-1; size: few; J: TRBJ1-5
CDR3: CASRGSGDTEAFF; DNA: TGTGCCAGCAGGGGTTCCGGGGACACTGAAGCTTTCTTT; D: NA; V: TRBV6-1; size: NA; J: TRBJ1-1
CDR3: CASSLPGQAEAFF; DNA: TGTGCCAGCAGTCTCCCTGGACAAGCTGAAGCTTTCTTT; D: NA; V: TRBV12-3/TRBV12-4; size: NA; J: TRBJ1-1
CDR3: CASSLQRRQPQHF; DNA: TGTGCCAGCAGTCTCCAGCGTAGACAGCCCCAGCATTTT; D: NA; V: TRBV12-3/TRBV12-4; size: few; J: TRBJ1-5
CDR3: CSVERGAGTGELFF; DNA: TGCAGCGTTGAAAGGGGTGCAGGGACCGGGGAGCTGTTTTTT; D: NA; V: TRBV29-1; size: NA; J: TRBJ2-2
CDR3: CASSQPTSYGYTF; DNA: TGTGCCAGCAGCCAACCCACATCTTATGGCTACACCTTC; D: NA; V: TRBV11-3; size: few; J: TRBJ1-2
CDR3: CASSPTYGGGTGQDYGYTF; DNA: TGTGCCAGCTCACCTACGTACGGCGGCGGGACAGGGCAAGACTATGGCTACACCTTC; D: TRBD1; V: TRBV18; size: NA; J: TRBJ1-2
CDR3: CASSFQGARTGYTF; DNA: TGTGCCAGCAGTTTTCAGGGCGCGCGGACTGGCTACACCTTC; D: NA; V: TRBV27; size: few; J: TRBJ1-2
CDR3: CSASPLLAGEEDTQYF; DNA: TGCAGTGCTTCCCCCTTACTAGCGGGAGAGGAGGATACGCAGTATTTT; D: TRBD2; V: TRBV20-1; size: few; J: TRBJ2-3
CDR3: CASSSYRGNNREAFF; DNA: TGTGCCAGCAGCTCTTACAGGGGCAACAACAGGGAAGCTTTCTTT; D: TRBD1; V: TRBV11-2; size: few; J: TRBJ1-1
CDR3: CASSSGAVYEQYF; DNA: TGTGCCAGCAGTTCGGGGGCCGTCTACGAGCAGTACTTC; D: NA; V: TRBV28; size: NA; J: TRBJ2-7
CDR3: CASSSQSTGDTEAFF; DNA: TGTGCCAGCAGCTCCCAATCGACAGGGGACACTGAAGCTTTCTTT; D: TRBD1; V: TRBV12-3/TRBV12-4; size: NA; J: TRBJ1-1
CDR3: CATSDFVLNTDTQYF; DNA: TGTGCCACCAGTGATTTCGTCTTAAACACAGATACGCAGTATTTT; D: NA; V: TRBV24-1; size: NA; J: TRBJ2-3
CDR3: CAWSVGQPAASTDTQYF; DNA: TGTGCCTGGAGTGTAGGGCAGCCTGCGGCTAGCACAGATACGCAGTATTTT; D: NA; V: TRBV30; size: NA; J: TRBJ2-3
CDR3: CASSLSPNVVNTQYF; DNA: TGTGCCAGCAGCTTATCCCCTAACGTCGTCAATACGCAGTATTTT; D: NA; V: TRBV7-6; size: NA; J: TRBJ2-3
CDR3: CASSLPGTSGTSTDTQYF; DNA: TGTGCCAGCAGTTTACCCGGGACTAGCGGGACCAGCACAGATACGCAGTATTTT; D: TRBD2; V: TRBV27; size: NA; J: TRBJ2-3
CDR3: CATRYGSGRTDTQYF; DNA: TGTGCCACCAGGTATGGTAGCGGGAGGACAGATACGCAGTATTTT; D: TRBD2; V: TRBV15; size: few; J: TRBJ2-3
CDR3: CSARGGRTGNTIYF; DNA: TGCAGTGCTAGAGGGGGGAGGACTGGAAACACCATATATTTT; D: NA; V: TRBV20-1; size: few; J: TRBJ1-3
CDR3: CASSFRAPRDTQYF; DNA: TGCGCCAGCAGCTTTAGAGCCCCCAGGGATACGCAGTATTTT; D: NA; V: TRBV5-1; size: NA; J: TRBJ2-3
CDR3: CASSSKGLSSYNEQFF; DNA: TGTGCCAGCAGTTCTAAAGGGTTGAGCTCCTACAATGAGCAGTTCTTC; D: NA; V: TRBV6-5; size: NA; J: TRBJ2-1
CDR3: CASSLVGGYEQYF; DNA: TGTGCCAGCAGCTTGGTGGGCGGCTACGAGCAGTACTTC; D: NA; V: TRBV5-8; size: NA; J: TRBJ2-7
CDR3: CSVYSHEQYF; DNA: TGCAGCGTTTATTCCCACGAGCAGTACTTC; D: NA; V: TRBV29-1; size: NA; J: TRBJ2-7
CDR3: CASSHLQGTYEQYF; DNA: TGTGCCAGCAGCCATCTACAGGGGACCTACGAGCAGTACTTC; D: TRBD1; V: TRBV14; size: NA; J: TRBJ2-7
CDR3: CSSKTGGGNEQFF; DNA: TGCAGCTCCAAGACAGGGGGAGGCAATGAGCAGTTCTTC; D: TRBD1; V: TRBV20-1; size: NA; J: TRBJ2-1
CDR3: CSAGTTGDGYTF; DNA: TGCAGTGCTGGAACGACAGGGGATGGCTACACCTTC; D: TRBD1; V: TRBV20-1; size: NA; J: TRBJ1-2
CDR3: CATSDSLDRGGQPQHF; DNA: TGTGCCACCAGTGATTCCCTTGACAGGGGGGGCCAGCCCCAGCATTTT; D: TRBD1; V: TRBV24-1; size: few; J: TRBJ1-5
CDR3: CSARDLGGRAFETQYF; DNA: TGCAGTGCTAGAGATTTAGGGGGGAGGGCCTTCGAGACCCAGTACTTC; D: NA; V: TRBV20-1; size: few; J: TRBJ2-5
CDR3: CATSRGGEFYGYTF; DNA: TGTGCCACCAGCAGAGGGGGAGAATTCTATGGCTACACCTTC; D: NA; V: TRBV15; size: few; J: TRBJ1-2
CDR3: CASSLETVGGPQHF; DNA: TGTGCCAGCAGCTTAGAAACAGTGGGAGGGCCCCAGCATTTT; D: NA; V: TRBV11-2; size: NA; J: TRBJ1-5
CDR3: CATQGGGLSEKLFF; DNA: TGTGCCACCCAAGGAGGGGGCTTGAGTGAAAAACTGTTTTTT; D: TRBD1; V: TRBV24-1; size: NA; J: TRBJ1-4
CDR3: CATSATDRMDGYTF; DNA: TGTGCCACCAGCGCAACAGACCGTATGGATGGCTACACCTTC; D: NA; V: TRBV15; size: NA; J: TRBJ1-2